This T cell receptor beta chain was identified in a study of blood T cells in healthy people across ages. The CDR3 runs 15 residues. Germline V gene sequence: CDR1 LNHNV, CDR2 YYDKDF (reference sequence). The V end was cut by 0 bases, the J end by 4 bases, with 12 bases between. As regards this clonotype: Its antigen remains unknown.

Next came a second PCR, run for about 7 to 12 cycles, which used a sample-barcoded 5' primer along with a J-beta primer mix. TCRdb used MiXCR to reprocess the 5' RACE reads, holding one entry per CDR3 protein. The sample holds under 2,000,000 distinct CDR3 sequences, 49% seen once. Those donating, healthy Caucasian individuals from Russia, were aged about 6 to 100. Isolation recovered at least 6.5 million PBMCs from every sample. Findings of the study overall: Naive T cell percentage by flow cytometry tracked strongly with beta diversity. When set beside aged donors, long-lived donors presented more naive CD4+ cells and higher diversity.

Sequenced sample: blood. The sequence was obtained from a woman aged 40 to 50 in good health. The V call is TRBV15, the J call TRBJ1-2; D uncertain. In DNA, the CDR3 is TGTGCCACCAGCAGAGAACGCAGAGAAGTCTATGGCTACACCTTC. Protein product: CATSRERREVYGYTF.